This T cell receptor (beta chain) is from a study of control samples from healthy donors and cancer patients. Produced via immunoSEQ multiplex PCR; TCRdb's table is partial and in-frame only. The sample shows 150,000 to 200,000 clones, about 90% of them seen only once. Germline-derived CDR1 and CDR2 are SGHVS and FNYEAQ. The CDR3 is 16 residues long. With 2 bases removed from V and 2 bases from J, the gap between germline ends came to 13 bases. J is TRBJ1-5 and V is TRBV7-6; a possible D gene is TRBD1 (5 bases). The sequencing input was blood. This sequence was found in a woman aged 25 to 39 in good health. This CDR3 reads CASSLFAGGGNQPQHF. The CDR3 DNA follows: TGTGCCAGCAGCTTATTTGCCGGGGGAGGCAATCAGCCCCAGCATTTT.